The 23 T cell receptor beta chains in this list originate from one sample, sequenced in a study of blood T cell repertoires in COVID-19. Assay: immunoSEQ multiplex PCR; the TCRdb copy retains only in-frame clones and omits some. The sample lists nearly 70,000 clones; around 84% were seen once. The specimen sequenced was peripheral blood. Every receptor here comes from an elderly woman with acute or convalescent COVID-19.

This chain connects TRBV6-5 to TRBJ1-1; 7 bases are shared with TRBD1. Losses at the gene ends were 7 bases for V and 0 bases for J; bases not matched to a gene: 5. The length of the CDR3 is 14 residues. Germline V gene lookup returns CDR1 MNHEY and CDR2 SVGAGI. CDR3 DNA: TGTGCCAGCATTTGGGACAGCCTGAACACTGAAGCTTTCTTT. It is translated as CASIWDSLNTEAFF.

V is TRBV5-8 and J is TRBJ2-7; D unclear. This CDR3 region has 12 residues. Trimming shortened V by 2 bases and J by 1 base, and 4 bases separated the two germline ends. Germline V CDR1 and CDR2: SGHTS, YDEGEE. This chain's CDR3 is CASSFSSYEQYF. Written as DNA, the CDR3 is TGTGCCAGCAGCTTCTCGTCCTACGAGCAGTACTTC. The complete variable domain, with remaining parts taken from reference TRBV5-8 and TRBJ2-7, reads EAGVTQSPTHLIKTRGQQATLRCSPISGHTSVYWYQQALGLGLQFLLWYDEGEERNRGNFPPRFSGRQFPNYSSELNVNALELEDSALYLCASSFSSYEQYFGPGTRLTVT.

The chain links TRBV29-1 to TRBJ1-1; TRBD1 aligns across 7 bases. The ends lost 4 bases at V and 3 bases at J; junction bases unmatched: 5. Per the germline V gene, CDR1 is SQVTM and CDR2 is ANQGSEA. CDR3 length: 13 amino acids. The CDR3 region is CSVAVQGDTEAFF. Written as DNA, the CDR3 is TGCAGCGTTGCGGTTCAGGGGGACACTGAAGCTTTCTTT.

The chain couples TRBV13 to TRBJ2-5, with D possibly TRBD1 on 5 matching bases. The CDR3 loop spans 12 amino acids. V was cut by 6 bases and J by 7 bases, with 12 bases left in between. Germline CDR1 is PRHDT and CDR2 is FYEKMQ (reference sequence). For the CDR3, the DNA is TGTGCCAGCAGAAGGACATTAGGGACCCAGTACTTC. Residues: CASRRTLGTQYF.

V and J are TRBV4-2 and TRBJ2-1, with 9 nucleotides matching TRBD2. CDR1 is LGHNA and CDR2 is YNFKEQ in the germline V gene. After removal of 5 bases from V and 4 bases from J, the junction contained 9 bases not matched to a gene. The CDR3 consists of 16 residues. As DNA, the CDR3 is TGTGCCAGCAGCGCGACCGTAGCGGGGGTTTACAATGAGCAGTTCTTC. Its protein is CASSATVAGVYNEQFF.

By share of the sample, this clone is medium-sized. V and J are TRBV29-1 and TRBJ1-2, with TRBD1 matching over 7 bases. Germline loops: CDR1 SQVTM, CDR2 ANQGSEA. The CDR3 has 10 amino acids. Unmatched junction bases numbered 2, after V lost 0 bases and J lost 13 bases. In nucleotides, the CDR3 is TGCAGCGTTGAAGAGGCAGGGGGCACCTTC. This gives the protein CSVEEAGGTF.

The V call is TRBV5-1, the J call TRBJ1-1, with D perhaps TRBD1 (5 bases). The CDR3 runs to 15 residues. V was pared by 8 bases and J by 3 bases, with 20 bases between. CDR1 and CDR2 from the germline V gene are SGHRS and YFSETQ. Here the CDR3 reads CASSLAGAPYTEAFF. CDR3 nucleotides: TGCGCCAGTTCACTAGCCGGGGCCCCTTACACTGAAGCTTTCTTT.

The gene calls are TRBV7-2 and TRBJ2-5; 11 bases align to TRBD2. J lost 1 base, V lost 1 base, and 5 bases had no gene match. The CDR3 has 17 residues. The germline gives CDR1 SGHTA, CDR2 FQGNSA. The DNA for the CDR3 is TGTGCCAGCAGCTTAGTAGCGGGGGGGACTATCCAAGAGACCCAGTACTTC. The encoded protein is CASSLVAGGTIQETQYF. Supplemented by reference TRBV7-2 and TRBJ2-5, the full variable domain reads GAGVSQSPSNKVTEKGKDVELRCDPISGHTALYWYRQSLGQGLEFLIYFQGNSAPDKSGLPSDRFSAERTGGSVSTLTIQRTQQEDSAVYLCASSLVAGGTIQETQYFGPGTRLLVL.

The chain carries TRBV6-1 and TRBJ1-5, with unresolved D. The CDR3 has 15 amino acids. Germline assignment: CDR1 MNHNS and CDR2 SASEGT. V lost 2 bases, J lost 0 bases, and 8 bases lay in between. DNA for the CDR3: TGTGCCAGCAGTGAATCACTCCATAGCAATCAGCCCCAGCATTTT. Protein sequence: CASSESLHSNQPQHF.

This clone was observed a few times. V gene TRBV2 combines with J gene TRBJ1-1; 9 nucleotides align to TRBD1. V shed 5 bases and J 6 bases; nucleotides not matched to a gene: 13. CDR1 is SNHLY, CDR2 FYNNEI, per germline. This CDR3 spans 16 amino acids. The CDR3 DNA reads TGTGCCAGCAGTTCGCAATGGGACAGGGCGATAGCTGAAGCTTTCTTT. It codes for CASSSQWDRAIAEAFF.

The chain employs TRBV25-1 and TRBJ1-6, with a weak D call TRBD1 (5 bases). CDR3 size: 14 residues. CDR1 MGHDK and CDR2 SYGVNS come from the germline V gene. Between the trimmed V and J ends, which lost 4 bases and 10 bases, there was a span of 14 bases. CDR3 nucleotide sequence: TGTGCCAGCAGTGGTTCCTGGGGCGAGTCACCCCTCCACTTT. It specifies CASSGSWGESPLHF.

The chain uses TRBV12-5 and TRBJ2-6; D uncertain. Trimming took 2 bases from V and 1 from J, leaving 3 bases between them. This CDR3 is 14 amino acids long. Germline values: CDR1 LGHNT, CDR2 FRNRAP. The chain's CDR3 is CASGLLSGANVLTF. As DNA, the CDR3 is TGTGCTAGTGGTTTGTTATCTGGGGCCAACGTCCTGACTTTC. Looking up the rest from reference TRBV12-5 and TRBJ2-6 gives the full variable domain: DARVTQTPRHKVTEMGQEVTMRCQPILGHNTVFWYRQTMMQGLELLAYFRNRAPLDDSGMPKDRFSAEMPDATLATLKIQPSEPRDSAVYFCASGLLSGANVLTFGAGSRLTVL.

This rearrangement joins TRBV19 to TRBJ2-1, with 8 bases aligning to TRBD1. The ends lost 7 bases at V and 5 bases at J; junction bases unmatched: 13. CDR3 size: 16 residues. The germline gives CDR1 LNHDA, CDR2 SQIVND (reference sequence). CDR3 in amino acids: CASTPQGASINNEQFF. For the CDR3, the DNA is TGTGCCAGTACCCCCCAGGGGGCTAGTATTAACAATGAGCAGTTCTTC.

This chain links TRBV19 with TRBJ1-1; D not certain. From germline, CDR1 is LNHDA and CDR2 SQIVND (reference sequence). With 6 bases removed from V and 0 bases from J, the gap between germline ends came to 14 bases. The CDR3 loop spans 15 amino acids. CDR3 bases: TGTGCCAGTAGAACTACTATGACCATGAACACTGAAGCTTTCTTT. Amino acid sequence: CASRTTMTMNTEAFF.

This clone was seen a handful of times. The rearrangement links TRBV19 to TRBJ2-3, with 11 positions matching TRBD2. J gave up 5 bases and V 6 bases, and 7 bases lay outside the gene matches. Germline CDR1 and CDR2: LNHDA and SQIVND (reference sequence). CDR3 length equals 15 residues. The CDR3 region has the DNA TGTGCCAGTAGACTTAGCGGGGGGGCCAGAGATACGCAGTATTTT. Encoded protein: CASRLSGGARDTQYF.

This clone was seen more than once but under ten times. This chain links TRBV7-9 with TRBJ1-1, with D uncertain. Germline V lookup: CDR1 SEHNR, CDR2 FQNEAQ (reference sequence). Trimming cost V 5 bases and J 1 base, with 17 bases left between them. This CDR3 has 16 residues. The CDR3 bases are TGTGCCAGCAGCCGATCTGGTCGGCGGGGGAACACTGAAGCTTTCTTT. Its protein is CASSRSGRRGNTEAFF.

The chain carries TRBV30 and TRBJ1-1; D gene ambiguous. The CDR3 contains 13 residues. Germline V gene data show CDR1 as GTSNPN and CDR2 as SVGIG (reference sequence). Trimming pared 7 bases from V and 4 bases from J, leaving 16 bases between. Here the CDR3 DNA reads TGTGCCTTGGAGTGGGAGGGTCGCACTGAAGCTTTCTTT. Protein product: CALEWEGRTEAFF. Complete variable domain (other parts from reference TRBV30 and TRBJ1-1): SQTIHQWPATLVQPVGSPLSLECTVEGTSNPNLYWYRQAAGRGLQLLFYSVGIGQISSEVPQNLSASRPQDRQFILSSKKLLLSDSGFYLCALEWEGRTEAFFGQGTRLTVV.

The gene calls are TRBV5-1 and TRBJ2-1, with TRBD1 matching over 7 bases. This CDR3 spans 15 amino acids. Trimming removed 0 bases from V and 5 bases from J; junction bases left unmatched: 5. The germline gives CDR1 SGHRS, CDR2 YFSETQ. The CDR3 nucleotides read TGCGCCAGCAGCTTGGAAGGGACAGCCAACAATGAGCAGTTCTTC. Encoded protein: CASSLEGTANNEQFF.

The CDR3 nucleotides are TGCAGTGCCAGCGAATTTAGTGAGCAGTTCTTC. The encoded protein is CSASEFSEQFF. This rearrangement joins TRBV20-1 to TRBJ2-1, with D unclear. V was clipped by 6 bases and J by 9 bases, with 12 bases between them. This CDR3 is built from 11 residues. CDR1 and CDR2 from the germline V gene are DFQATT and SNEGSKA (reference sequence).

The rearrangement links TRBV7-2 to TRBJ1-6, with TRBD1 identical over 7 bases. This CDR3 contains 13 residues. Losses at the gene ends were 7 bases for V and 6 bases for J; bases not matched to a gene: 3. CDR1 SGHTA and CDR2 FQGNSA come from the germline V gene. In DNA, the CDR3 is TGTGCCAGCACCCGACAGGGTAATTCACCCCTCCACTTT. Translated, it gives CASTRQGNSPLHF.

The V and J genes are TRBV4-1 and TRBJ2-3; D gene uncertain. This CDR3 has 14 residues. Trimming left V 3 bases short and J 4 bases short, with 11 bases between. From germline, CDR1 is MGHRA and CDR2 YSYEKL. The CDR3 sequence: CASSQEPRSDTQYF. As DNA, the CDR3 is TGCGCCAGCAGCCAGGAGCCCCGGTCAGATACGCAGTATTTT.

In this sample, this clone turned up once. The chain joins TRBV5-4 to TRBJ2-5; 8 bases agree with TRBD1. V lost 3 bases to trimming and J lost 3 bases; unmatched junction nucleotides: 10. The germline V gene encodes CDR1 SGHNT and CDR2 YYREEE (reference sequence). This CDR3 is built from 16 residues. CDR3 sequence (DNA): TGTGCCAGCAGCTCAGGCCCGGGACAGGCAAAAGAGACCCAGTACTTC. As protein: CASSSGPGQAKETQYF.

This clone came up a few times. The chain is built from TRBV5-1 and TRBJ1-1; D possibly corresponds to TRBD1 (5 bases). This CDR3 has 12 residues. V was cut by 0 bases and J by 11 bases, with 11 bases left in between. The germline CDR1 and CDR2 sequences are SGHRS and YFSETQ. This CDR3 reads CASSLERGRAFF. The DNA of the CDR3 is TGCGCCAGCAGCTTGGAGCGGGGGAGGGCTTTCTTT.